Described below is a single T cell receptor (beta chain) sequence and its context. Its antigen is as yet unknown. The sample is drawn from a study of T-cell reconstitution after alpha-beta-depleted transplantation in children. Study-level results: Newly produced T cells mostly accounted for T-cell counts and diversity one year post-transplant. By about two months after transplant, alpha-beta T cells reportedly arose from several hundred graft clones that had expanded.

A library of TCRbeta sequences, prepared with unique molecular identifiers, was generated. From the PCR reads, TCRdb called clonotypes with MiXCR, one entry per CDR3 protein. The data contain roughly 570,000 distinct CDR3 sequences, approximately 30% of them seen just once; the ten biggest clones take up 30% to 40%. The CDR3 sequence is 15 residues long. Germline-derived CDR1 and CDR2 are SGHNT and YYREEE (reference sequence). With 5 bases removed from V and 0 bases from J, the gap between germline ends came to 9 bases. The chain recombines TRBV5-4 with TRBJ1-6, with a weak D call TRBD1 (6 bases). This clonotype was obtained from a boy less than two years old with Wiskott-Aldrich syndrome, due to receive a stem cell transplant. Specimen: PBMCs, collected before TCRalphabeta/CD19-depleted stem cell transplant. The CDR3 is CASRTGNSYNSPLHF. CDR3 nucleotides: TGTGCCAGCAGGACAGGAAACTCCTATAATTCACCCCTCCACTTT.